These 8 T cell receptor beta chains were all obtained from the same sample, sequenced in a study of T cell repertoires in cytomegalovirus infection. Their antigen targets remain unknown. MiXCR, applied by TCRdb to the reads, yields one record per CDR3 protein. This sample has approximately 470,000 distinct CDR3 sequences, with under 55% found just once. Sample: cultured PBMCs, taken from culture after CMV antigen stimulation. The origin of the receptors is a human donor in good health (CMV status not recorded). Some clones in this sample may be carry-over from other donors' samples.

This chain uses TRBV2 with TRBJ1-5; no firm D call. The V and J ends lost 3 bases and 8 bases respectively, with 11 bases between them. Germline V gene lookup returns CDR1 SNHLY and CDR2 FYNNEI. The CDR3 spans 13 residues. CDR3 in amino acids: CASSDESIKPQHF. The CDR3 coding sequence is TGTGCCAGCAGTGACGAGAGTATTAAGCCCCAGCATTTT.

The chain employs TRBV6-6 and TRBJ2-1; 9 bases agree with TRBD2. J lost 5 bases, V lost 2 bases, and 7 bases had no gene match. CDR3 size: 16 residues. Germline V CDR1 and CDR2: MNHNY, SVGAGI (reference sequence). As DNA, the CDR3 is TGTGCCAGCAGTTACGGCCCGGCGGGGGGGAACAATGAGCAGTTCTTC. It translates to CASSYGPAGGNNEQFF.

CDR3 region: CASSLNWGNEQFF. The CDR3 bases are TGTGCCAGCAGCCTTAACTGGGGGAATGAGCAGTTCTTC. V usage is TRBV7-2 and J usage is TRBJ2-1; D tentatively fits TRBD1 or TRBD2 (5 bases each). The CDR3 totals 13 residues. CDR1 and CDR2 from the germline V gene are SGHTA and FQGNSA. The ends were cut back, 5 bases at V and 7 bases at J, with 12 bases in the middle.

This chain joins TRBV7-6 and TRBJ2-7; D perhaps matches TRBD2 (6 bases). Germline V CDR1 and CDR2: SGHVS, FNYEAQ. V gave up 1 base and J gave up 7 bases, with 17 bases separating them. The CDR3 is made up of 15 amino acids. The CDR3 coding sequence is TGTGCCAGCAGCTTAGGGGAGGAGGGAGCGGGTGAGCAGTACTTC. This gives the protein CASSLGEEGAGEQYF.

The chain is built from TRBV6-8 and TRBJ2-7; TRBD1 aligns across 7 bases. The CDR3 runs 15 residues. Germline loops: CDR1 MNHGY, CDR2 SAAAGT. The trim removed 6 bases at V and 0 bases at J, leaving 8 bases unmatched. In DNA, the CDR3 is TGTGCCAGCAGCCGTGGGACAGCGCGCTCCTACGAGCAGTACTTC. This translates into CASSRGTARSYEQYF.

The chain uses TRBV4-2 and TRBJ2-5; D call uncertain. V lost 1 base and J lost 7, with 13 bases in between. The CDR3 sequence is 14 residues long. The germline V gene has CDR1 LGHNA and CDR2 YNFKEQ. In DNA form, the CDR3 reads TGTGCCAGCAGCCAAGTCCGCGCCGCCGGGACCCAGTACTTC. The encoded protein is CASSQVRAAGTQYF.

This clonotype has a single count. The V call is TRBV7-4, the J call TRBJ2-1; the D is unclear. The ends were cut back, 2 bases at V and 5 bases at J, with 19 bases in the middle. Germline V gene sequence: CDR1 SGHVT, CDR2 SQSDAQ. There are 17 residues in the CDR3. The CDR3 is CASSLPTLGLLNNEQFF. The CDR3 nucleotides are TGTGCCAGCAGCTTACCAACTCTAGGTTTATTAAACAATGAGCAGTTCTTC.

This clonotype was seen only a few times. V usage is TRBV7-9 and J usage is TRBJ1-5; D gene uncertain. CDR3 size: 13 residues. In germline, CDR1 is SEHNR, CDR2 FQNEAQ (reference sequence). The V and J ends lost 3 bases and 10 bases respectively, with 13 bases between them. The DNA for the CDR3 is TGTGCCAGCAGCTTGGGGATCCGAAATCCCCAGCATTTT. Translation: CASSLGIRNPQHF.